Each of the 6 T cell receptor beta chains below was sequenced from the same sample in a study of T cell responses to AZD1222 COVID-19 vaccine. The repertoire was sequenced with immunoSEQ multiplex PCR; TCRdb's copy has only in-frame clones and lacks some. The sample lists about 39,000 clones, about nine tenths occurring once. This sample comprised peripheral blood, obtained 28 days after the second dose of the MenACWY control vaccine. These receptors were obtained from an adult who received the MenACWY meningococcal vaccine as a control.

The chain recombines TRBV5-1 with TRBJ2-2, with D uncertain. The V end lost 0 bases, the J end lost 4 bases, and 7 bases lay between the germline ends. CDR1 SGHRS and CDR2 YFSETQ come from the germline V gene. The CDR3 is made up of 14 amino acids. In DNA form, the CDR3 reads TGCGCCAGCAGCTTGGGAGGTAGCACCGGGGAGCTGTTTTTT. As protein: CASSLGGSTGELFF. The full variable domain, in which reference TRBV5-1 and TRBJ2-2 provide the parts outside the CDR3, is KAGVTQTPRYLIKTRGQQVTLSCSPISGHRSVSWYQQTPGQGLQFLFEYFSETQRNKGNFPGRFSGRQFSNSRSEMNVSTLELGDSALYLCASSLGGSTGELFFGEGSRLTVL.

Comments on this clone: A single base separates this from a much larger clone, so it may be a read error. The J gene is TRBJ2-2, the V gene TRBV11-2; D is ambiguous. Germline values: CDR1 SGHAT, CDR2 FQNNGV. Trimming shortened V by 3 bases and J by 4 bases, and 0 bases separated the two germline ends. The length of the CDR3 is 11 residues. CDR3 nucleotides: TGTGCCAGCAGCTTCACCGGGGAGCTGTTTTTT. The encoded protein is CASSFTGELFF.

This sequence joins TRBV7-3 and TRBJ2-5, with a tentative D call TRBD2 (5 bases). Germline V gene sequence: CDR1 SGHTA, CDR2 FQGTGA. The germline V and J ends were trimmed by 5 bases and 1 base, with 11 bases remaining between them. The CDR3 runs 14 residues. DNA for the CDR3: TGTGCCAGCAGCAGCGGTGACGGCCAAGAGACCCAGTACTTC. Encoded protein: CASSSGDGQETQYF.

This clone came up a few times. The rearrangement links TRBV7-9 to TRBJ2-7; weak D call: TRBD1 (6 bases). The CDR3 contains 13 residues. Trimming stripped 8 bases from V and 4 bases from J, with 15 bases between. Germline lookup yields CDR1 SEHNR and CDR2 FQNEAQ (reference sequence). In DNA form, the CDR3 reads TGTGCCAGCTCACGGGGTCAGGGGTACGAGCAGTACTTC. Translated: CASSRGQGYEQYF.

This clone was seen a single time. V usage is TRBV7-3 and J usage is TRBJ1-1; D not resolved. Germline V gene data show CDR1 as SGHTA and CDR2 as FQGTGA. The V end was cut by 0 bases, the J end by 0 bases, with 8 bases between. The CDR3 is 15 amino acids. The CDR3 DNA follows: TGTGCCAGCAGCTTAACGGTTAGCATGAACACTGAAGCTTTCTTT. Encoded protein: CASSLTVSMNTEAFF.

The CDR3 region is CASSVDRGLTYPYGYTF. Written as DNA, the CDR3 is TGTGCCAGCAGCGTTGACAGGGGGCTGACTTATCCCTATGGCTACACCTTC. This chain uses TRBV9 with TRBJ1-2; the match to TRBD1 covers 10 bases. This CDR3 is built from 17 residues. V lost 2 bases and J lost 4; bases outside the gene matches: 11. Germline CDR1 is SGDLS and CDR2 is YYNGEE.